In this sample, the clone carrying this TCR beta chain turned up many times. Participants, patients aged 18 to 65, had newly diagnosed hyperthyroidism with a duration under 2 months. Blood was drawn at first hyperthyroidism diagnosis, before any ophthalmopathy symptoms. The CDR3 runs to 16 residues. Germline V lookup: CDR1 SGHTA, CDR2 FQGNSA. The trim removed 3 bases at V and 0 bases at J, leaving 6 bases unmatched. The investigators amplified TCR beta CDR3 regions from RNA transcripts. The HTBI primer set was used in a first-round RT-PCR of the TCR CDR3. TCRdb fed the multiplex PCR reads into MiXCR, producing one record per CDR3 protein. The sample carries a few hundred thousand distinct CDR3 sequences, roughly 15% recorded once. These data come from a study of T cells in Graves' hyperthyroidism and ophthalmopathy. Looking at the study overall: Prior to any treatment, at the point of initial diagnosis, peripheral blood was collected.

This chain links TRBV7-2 with TRBJ2-3, with TRBD1 matching over 7 bases. The receptor's source is a woman aged 50 to 60 with Graves' hyperthyroidism that later progressed to Graves' ophthalmopathy. The sample comprised blood. This chain's CDR3 is CASSFGDRLSTDTQYF. The CDR3 coding sequence is TGTGCCAGCAGCTTTGGGGACAGACTTAGCACAGATACGCAGTATTTT. The variable domain in full, completed from reference TRBV7-2 and TRBJ2-3, reads GAGVSQSPSNKVTEKGKDVELRCDPISGHTALYWYRQSLGQGLEFLIYFQGNSAPDKSGLPSDRFSAERTGGSVSTLTIQRTQQEDSAVYLCASSFGDRLSTDTQYFGPGTRLTVL.